These 8 T cell receptor beta chains were sequenced from one sample in a study of early T cells in non-severe SARS-CoV-2 infection. TCRdb called the 5' RACE reads again in MiXCR, with one record for every CDR3 protein. The sample consists of tens of thousands of distinct CDR3 sequences, 5.5% to 6.5% of them appearing once. Source material: whole blood. The receptors come from an adult who was a healthcare worker with PCR-confirmed SARS-CoV-2 infection or an uninfected control (not recorded which).

This clonotype was recorded many times. J is TRBJ2-7 and V is TRBV29-1; 9 bases are a match to TRBD1. Germline V CDR1 and CDR2: SQVTM, ANQGSEA. The CDR3 is 16 amino acids. V shed 0 bases and J 2 bases; nucleotides not matched to a gene: 8. The CDR3 nucleotides are TGCAGCGTTGAAGATCTTCGTGACAGGGGGACCTACGAGCAGTACTTC. As protein: CSVEDLRDRGTYEQYF.

Only a few counts were recorded for this clonotype. The V and J genes are TRBV11-2 and TRBJ2-3, with 10 bases aligning to TRBD2. The V segment lost 5 bases and the J segment 3 bases; nucleotides outside the gene matches: 8. Germline V gene sequence: CDR1 SGHAT, CDR2 FQNNGV. The CDR3 spans 16 residues. This CDR3 is CASSEDPGLATDTQYF. The CDR3 DNA follows: TGTGCCAGCAGCGAGGACCCGGGACTAGCGACAGATACGCAGTATTTT.

This clonotype came up many times. V and J are TRBV15 and TRBJ1-5; a possible D gene is TRBD1 (5 bases). The CDR3 length is 14 residues. Between the trimmed V and J ends, which lost 1 base and 5 bases, there was a span of 9 bases. Germline values: CDR1 LNHNV, CDR2 YYDKDF (reference sequence). The CDR3 sequence: CATSRVGVDQPQHF. CDR3 nucleotide sequence: TGTGCCACCAGCAGAGTGGGGGTCGATCAGCCCCAGCATTTT.

This clonotype was seen repeatedly, ten times or more. The chain links TRBV20-1 to TRBJ1-6, with D hard to call. Trimming took off 1 base at V and 3 bases at J, with 7 bases between the two ends. This CDR3 has 14 residues. CDR1 DFQATT and CDR2 SNEGSKA come from the germline V gene (reference sequence). CDR3 in amino acids: CSARVGVYNSPLHF. DNA of the CDR3: TGCAGTGCTAGAGTTGGGGTCTATAATTCACCCCTCCACTTT.

The J gene is TRBJ2-2, the V gene TRBV9; D gene unclear. From germline, CDR1 is SGDLS and CDR2 YYNGEE. V lost 2 bases and J lost 9, with 11 bases in between. This CDR3 has 13 amino acids. The CDR3 region is CASSVGPGRELFF. In DNA form, the CDR3 reads TGTGCCAGCAGCGTCGGCCCTGGTCGGGAGCTGTTTTTT.

J is TRBJ1-6 and V is TRBV18; 10 positions match TRBD1. Germline V gene data show CDR1 as KGHSH and CDR2 as LQKENI. V gave up 3 bases and J gave up 5 bases; unmatched junction bases: 7. The CDR3 has 17 amino acids. CDR3 sequence: CASSPPGQGIDNSPLHF. CDR3 bases: TGTGCCAGCTCACCCCCGGGACAGGGGATCGATAATTCACCCCTCCACTTT.

In this sample, this clonotype turned up a few times. CDR3 sequence (DNA): TGCGCCAGCAGATACGGGGACACCGGGGAGCTGTTTTTT. This gives the protein CASRYGDTGELFF. The chain uses TRBV5-1 and TRBJ2-2; tentatively, D is TRBD2 (5 bases). Trimming stripped 5 bases from V and 3 bases from J, with 8 bases between. The CDR3 spans 13 residues. Germline-derived CDR1 and CDR2 are SGHRS and YFSETQ.

This clonotype has a count of ten or more. This sequence joins TRBV3-1 and TRBJ2-1; possible D gene TRBD2, 7 bases. V gave up 3 bases and J gave up 4 bases, with 16 bases separating them. Germline V gene sequence: CDR1 LGHDT, CDR2 YNNKEL (reference sequence). CDR3 length equals 16 residues. The CDR3 sequence is CASSHWGGVEYNEQFF. CDR3 sequence (DNA): TGTGCCAGCAGCCATTGGGGGGGCGTGGAGTACAATGAGCAGTTCTTC.